Listed here are 9 T cell receptor beta chains from one sample, sequenced in a study of response to subunit inactivated influenza vaccine. A single record per CDR3 protein comes from TCRdb applying MiXCR to the RT-PCR reads. The sample yields fewer than 550,000 distinct CDR3 sequences, approximately 24% seen once. Sample: CD4+ T cells sorted from PBMCs, taken about 5 days after vaccination. These TCRs come from a man aged 45 to 65 who received an inactivated influenza vaccine.

This rearrangement joins TRBV5-1 to TRBJ2-7, with 8 bases fitting TRBD2. Germline-derived CDR1 and CDR2 are SGHRS and YFSETQ. The CDR3 has 15 amino acids. V shed 0 bases, J shed 3 bases, and the junction held 5 bases outside the gene matches. For the CDR3, the DNA is TGCGCCAGCAGCTTGGCTAGCGGGCGGCTCTACGAGCAGTACTTC. Translation gives CASSLASGRLYEQYF.

V usage is TRBV19 and J usage is TRBJ2-6; 8 bases are a match to TRBD1. CDR3 length equals 17 residues. Trimming removed 5 bases from V and 1 base from J; junction bases left unmatched: 7. Germline-derived CDR1 and CDR2 are LNHDA and SQIVND (reference sequence). Here the CDR3 DNA reads TGTGCCAGTAGTCTCGGGACAGGTATTTCTGGGGCCAACGTCCTGACTTTC. Protein product: CASSLGTGISGANVLTF.

This clonotype has more than one count but fewer than ten. This chain uses TRBV5-1 with TRBJ1-1; D is perhaps TRBD1 (5 bases). This CDR3 comprises 15 residues. Trimming stripped 0 bases from V and 1 base from J, with 10 bases between. Germline V gene data show CDR1 as SGHRS and CDR2 as YFSETQ. CDR3 in DNA: TGCGCCAGCAGCTTGGAGGGACGGACGAACACTGAAGCTTTCTTT. As protein: CASSLEGRTNTEAFF. Together with reference TRBV5-1 and TRBJ1-1, the CDR3 gives the full variable domain: KAGVTQTPRYLIKTRGQQVTLSCSPISGHRSVSWYQQTPGQGLQFLFEYFSETQRNKGNFPGRFSGRQFSNSRSEMNVSTLELGDSALYLCASSLEGRTNTEAFFGQGTRLTVV.

This clonotype has only a few counts. The chain couples TRBV28 to TRBJ2-7, with TRBD1 as a possible D gene (5 bases). The CDR3 is 16 amino acids. Between the trimmed V and J ends, which lost 7 bases and 2 bases, there was a span of 21 bases. Per germline, CDR1 MDHEN and CDR2 SYDVKM. The CDR3 bases are TGTGCCAGCAAGGGCAGGGTCCCTAGGCCTACCTACGAGCAGTACTTC. This encodes CASKGRVPRPTYEQYF.

The CDR3 bases are TGCGCCAGCAGCCCGACAGGGGGGGTATTAGGCTACACCTTC. Its protein product is CASSPTGGVLGYTF. The V call is TRBV4-1, the J call TRBJ1-2; 9 positions match TRBD1. Germline V gene lookup returns CDR1 MGHRA and CDR2 YSYEKL. V shed 4 bases, J shed 8 bases, and the junction held 8 bases outside the gene matches. The CDR3 extends over 14 amino acids.

The chain links TRBV5-1 to TRBJ1-4; 7 bases agree with TRBD1. The V and J ends lost 3 bases and 1 base, in that order; junction bases with no gene match: 0. From germline, CDR1 is SGHRS and CDR2 YFSETQ. The length of the CDR3 is 14 residues. The CDR3 loop reads CASSYRGTNEKLFF. The CDR3 coding sequence is TGCGCCAGCAGCTACAGGGGAACTAATGAAAAACTGTTTTTT.

In its sample, this clonotype was seen once. The chain is built from TRBV12-3 or TRBV12-4 and TRBJ1-5, with D unresolved. Between the trimmed V and J ends, which lost 3 bases and 3 bases, there was a span of 9 bases. The CDR3 sequence is 14 residues long. CDR3 region: CASSLGTPNQPQHF. In DNA, the CDR3 is TGTGCCAGCAGTTTGGGCACCCCCAATCAGCCCCAGCATTTT.

The chain combines TRBV5-1 with TRBJ1-3; weak D call: TRBD1 (6 bases). Germline V gene data show CDR1 as SGHRS and CDR2 as YFSETQ. The germline V and J ends were trimmed by 0 bases and 4 bases, with 14 bases remaining between them. This CDR3 comprises 16 residues. The CDR3 DNA follows: TGCGCCAGCAGCTTGGACCCAACAGGGTCAGGAAACACCATATATTTT. It encodes CASSLDPTGSGNTIYF.

The gene calls are TRBV10-3 and TRBJ2-3, with 9 bases lining up with TRBD2. This CDR3 spans 15 amino acids. Germline CDR1 is ENHRY and CDR2 is SYGVKD. The V and J ends lost 2 bases and 2 bases, in that order; junction bases with no gene match: 2. The CDR3: CAISEIAGDTDTQYF. Written as DNA, the CDR3 is TGTGCCATCAGTGAGATAGCGGGGGACACAGATACGCAGTATTTT.